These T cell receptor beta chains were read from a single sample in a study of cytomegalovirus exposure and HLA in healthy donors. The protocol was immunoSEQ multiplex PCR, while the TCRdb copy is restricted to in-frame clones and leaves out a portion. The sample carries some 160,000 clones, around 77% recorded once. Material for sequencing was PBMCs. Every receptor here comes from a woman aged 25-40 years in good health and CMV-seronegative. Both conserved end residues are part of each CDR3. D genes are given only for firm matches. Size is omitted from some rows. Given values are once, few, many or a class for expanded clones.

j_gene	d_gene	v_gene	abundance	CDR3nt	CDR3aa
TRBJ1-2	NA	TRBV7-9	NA	TGTGCCAGCAGCTCGTCGGGAGGACAGAACACTTATGGCTACACCTTC	CASSSSGGQNTYGYTF
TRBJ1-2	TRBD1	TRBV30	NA	TGTGCCTGGGCCCCGGGACAGGTCTATGGCTACACCTTC	CAWAPGQVYGYTF
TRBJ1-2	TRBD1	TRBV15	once	TGTGCCACCAGCAAACCGGACAGGGGAAACTATGGCTACACCTTC	CATSKPDRGNYGYTF
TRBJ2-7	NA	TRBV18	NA	TGTGCCAGCTCACGTATAGAAGCCGTCGACGAGCAGTACTTC	CASSRIEAVDEQYF
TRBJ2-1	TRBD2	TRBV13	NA	TGTGCCAGCAGCTTAGTGCGGGAGGGCCGAGGCAATGAGCAGTTCTTC	CASSLVREGRGNEQFF
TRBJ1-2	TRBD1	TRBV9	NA	TGTGCCAGCAGCCCCCGGACAGGGCAGCATGGCTACACCTTC	CASSPRTGQHGYTF
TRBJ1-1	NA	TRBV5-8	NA	TGTGCCAGCAGCCTCCTGGGGGCGAACACTGAAGCTTTCTTT	CASSLLGANTEAFF
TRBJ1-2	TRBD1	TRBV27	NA	TGTGCCAGCAGTTTCTCGGGACAGGGCAGAATCTATGGCTACACCTTC	CASSFSGQGRIYGYTF
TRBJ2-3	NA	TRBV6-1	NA	TGTGCCAGCAGTCCGCGGGATTTTTACACAGATACGCAGTATTTT	CASSPRDFYTDTQYF
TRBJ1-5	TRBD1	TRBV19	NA	TGTGCCAGCCACGCACGCAGGGGGCTTAGCAATCAGCCCCAGCATTTT	CASHARRGLSNQPQHF
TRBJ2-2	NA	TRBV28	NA	TGTGCCAGCAGTGGACTCCTGGGCAGGGGCACCGGGGAGCTGTTTTTT	CASSGLLGRGTGELFF
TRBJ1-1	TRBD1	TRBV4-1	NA	TGCGCCAGCAGCAAGGGACAGGGGGCGAGCACTGAAGCTTTCTTT	CASSKGQGASTEAFF
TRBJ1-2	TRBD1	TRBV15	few	TGTGCCACCAGCACGGAGGTAGACAGGGCGGCCCTCTATGGCTACACCTTC	CATSTEVDRAALYGYTF
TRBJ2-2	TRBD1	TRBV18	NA	TGTGCCAGCTCACCTGGGACAGGGGGCTACACCGGGGAGCTGTTTTTT	CASSPGTGGYTGELFF
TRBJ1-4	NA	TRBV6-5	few	TGTGCCAGCGGCAGGGGATACGAAAAACTGTTTTTT	CASGRGYEKLFF
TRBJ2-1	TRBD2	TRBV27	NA	TGTGCCAGCAGTTTATCTCTAGCGGGTTGGGGCAATGAGCAGTTCTTC	CASSLSLAGWGNEQFF
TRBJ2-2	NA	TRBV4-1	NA	TGCGCCAGCAGCCAAGCGCCGCTCGAGTTGGGCAGCACCGGGGAGCTGTTTTTT	CASSQAPLELGSTGELFF
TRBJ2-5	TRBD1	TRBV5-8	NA	TGTGCCAGCAGAGGAACAGGGGCAGAGACCCAGTACTTC	CASRGTGAETQYF
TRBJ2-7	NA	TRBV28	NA	TGTGCCATCCCCAAGAGCCGAAGCTCGAAGGGGGAGCAGTACTTC	CAIPKSRSSKGEQYF